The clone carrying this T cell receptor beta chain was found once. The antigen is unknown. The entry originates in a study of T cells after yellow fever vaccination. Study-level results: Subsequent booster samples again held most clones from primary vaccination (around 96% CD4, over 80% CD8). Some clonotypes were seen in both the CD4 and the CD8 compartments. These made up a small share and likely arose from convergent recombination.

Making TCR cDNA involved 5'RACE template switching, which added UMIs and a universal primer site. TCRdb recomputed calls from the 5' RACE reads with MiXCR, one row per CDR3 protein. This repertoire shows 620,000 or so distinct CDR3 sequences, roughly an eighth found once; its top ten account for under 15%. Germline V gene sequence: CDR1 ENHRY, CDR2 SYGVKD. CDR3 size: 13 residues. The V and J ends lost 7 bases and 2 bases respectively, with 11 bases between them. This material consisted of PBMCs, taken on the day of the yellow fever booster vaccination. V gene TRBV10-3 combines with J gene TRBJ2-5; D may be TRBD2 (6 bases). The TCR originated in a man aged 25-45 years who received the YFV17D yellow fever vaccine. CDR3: CAITRERQETQYF. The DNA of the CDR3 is TGTGCCATCACACGGGAGCGGCAAGAGACCCAGTACTTC.